A selection of T cell receptor beta chains follows, all from one sample in a study of beta chain features in type 1 diabetes. Generated by immunoSEQ multiplex PCR, the TCRdb table keeps only in-frame clones and is missing some. The table lists about 620,000 clones, roughly 16% of them singletons. Sequences were obtained from naive CD4+ T cells from blood. The source of these receptors is a man aged 18 to 35 in good health. Each CDR3 is given with its conserved first and last residue. Fields, in order: D gene, V gene, J gene, clone size, CDR3 protein, CDR3 DNA. The D gene is left open where the match is weak. The size of a clone is reported for some rows only, either as once, few or many, or as a class for expanded clones.

d_gene: TRBD2
v_gene: TRBV7-6
j_gene: TRBJ2-1
abundance: few
CDR3aa: CASSPQREGEQFF
CDR3nt: TGTGCCAGCAGCCCCCAGCGGGAGGGGGAGCAGTTCTTC

d_gene: NA
v_gene: TRBV7-2
j_gene: TRBJ1-3
abundance: few
CDR3aa: CASSLVVGGNTIYF
CDR3nt: TGTGCCAGCAGCTTAGTTGTCGGGGGAAACACCATATATTTT

d_gene: NA
v_gene: TRBV28
j_gene: TRBJ2-7
abundance: few
CDR3aa: CASSLFRGSHEQYF
CDR3nt: TGTGCCAGCAGTTTATTCCGGGGGTCCCACGAGCAGTACTTC

d_gene: NA
v_gene: TRBV15
j_gene: TRBJ2-1
abundance: NA
CDR3aa: CATSSRTRLKLGYNEQFF
CDR3nt: TGTGCCACCAGCTCGAGGACAAGGCTCAAACTGGGTTACAATGAGCAGTTCTTC

d_gene: TRBD1
v_gene: TRBV4-3
j_gene: TRBJ2-3
abundance: NA
CDR3aa: CASSRRQGTDTQYF
CDR3nt: TGCGCCAGCAGCCGGCGACAGGGAACAGATACGCAGTATTTT

d_gene: NA
v_gene: TRBV15
j_gene: TRBJ2-1
abundance: NA
CDR3aa: CATSRDRVPQDGQFF
CDR3nt: TGTGCCACCAGCAGAGACAGGGTCCCTCAAGATGGGCAGTTCTTC

d_gene: NA
v_gene: TRBV30
j_gene: TRBJ2-7
abundance: many
CDR3aa: CAWIPGGFGGEQYF
CDR3nt: TGTGCCTGGATTCCAGGAGGGTTTGGAGGCGAGCAGTACTTC

d_gene: NA
v_gene: TRBV18
j_gene: TRBJ1-2
abundance: NA
CDR3aa: CASSPILRDGYTF
CDR3nt: TGTGCCAGCTCACCAATCTTAAGGGACGGCTACACCTTC

d_gene: TRBD1
v_gene: TRBV29-1
j_gene: TRBJ2-7
abundance: NA
CDR3aa: CSAGGTGGIGQYF
CDR3nt: TGCAGCGCAGGCGGGACAGGGGGTATTGGGCAGTACTTC

d_gene: NA
v_gene: TRBV28
j_gene: TRBJ2-3
abundance: few
CDR3aa: CASCGYPTDTQYF
CDR3nt: TGTGCCAGCTGTGGCTACCCCACAGATACGCAGTATTTT

d_gene: TRBD1
v_gene: TRBV7-9
j_gene: TRBJ1-1
abundance: few
CDR3aa: CASSLTGDTEAFF
CDR3nt: TGTGCCAGCAGCTTAACAGGGGACACTGAAGCTTTCTTT

d_gene: NA
v_gene: TRBV30
j_gene: TRBJ2-2
abundance: NA
CDR3aa: CASGHRHAGELFF
CDR3nt: TGTGCCTCAGGACACCGTCATGCCGGGGAGCTGTTTTTT

d_gene: TRBD1
v_gene: TRBV7-9
j_gene: TRBJ1-6
abundance: few
CDR3aa: CASSPKPGQLSPLHF
CDR3nt: TGTGCCAGCAGCCCTAAGCCGGGACAGCTTTCACCCCTCCACTTT

d_gene: TRBD1
v_gene: TRBV5-4
j_gene: TRBJ2-3
abundance: few
CDR3aa: CASSWAPPGQGADTQYF
CDR3nt: TGTGCCAGCAGCTGGGCCCCACCGGGACAGGGGGCGGATACGCAGTATTTT

d_gene: TRBD1
v_gene: TRBV27
j_gene: TRBJ1-6
abundance: few
CDR3aa: CASSTVGTGGFVRNSPLHF
CDR3nt: TGTGCCAGCTCCACGGTCGGGACAGGGGGGTTTGTCCGCAATTCACCCCTCCACTTT

d_gene: NA
v_gene: TRBV16
j_gene: TRBJ1-5
abundance: NA
CDR3aa: CASSQSPPGKQPQHF
CDR3nt: TGTGCCAGCAGCCAATCGCCCCCAGGGAAACAGCCCCAGCATTTT

d_gene: TRBD1
v_gene: TRBV29-1
j_gene: TRBJ1-2
abundance: few
CDR3aa: CSVGGGTNYGYTF
CDR3nt: TGCAGCGTCGGAGGGGGCACCAACTATGGCTACACCTTC

d_gene: TRBD1
v_gene: TRBV6-5
j_gene: TRBJ2-7
abundance: NA
CDR3aa: CASSYSKRGHEQYF
CDR3nt: TGTGCCAGCAGTTACTCGAAGAGGGGGCACGAGCAGTACTTC

d_gene: NA
v_gene: TRBV9
j_gene: TRBJ2-3
abundance: NA
CDR3aa: CASSATGTSTDTQYF
CDR3nt: TGTGCCAGCAGCGCTACCGGGACAAGCACAGATACGCAGTATTTT

d_gene: TRBD1
v_gene: TRBV28
j_gene: TRBJ1-6
abundance: NA
CDR3aa: CASSSEGAGGSPLHF
CDR3nt: TGTGCCAGCAGCTCCGAGGGGGCAGGGGGCTCACCCCTCCACTTT

d_gene: NA
v_gene: TRBV11-2
j_gene: TRBJ2-1
abundance: few
CDR3aa: CASSSAPWGSYNEQFF
CDR3nt: TGTGCCAGCAGCTCGGCCCCCTGGGGCTCCTACAATGAGCAGTTCTTC

d_gene: NA
v_gene: TRBV7-2
j_gene: TRBJ2-2
abundance: few
CDR3aa: CASTDISGTGELFF
CDR3nt: TGTGCCAGCACGGACATTTCGGGCACCGGGGAGCTGTTTTTT

d_gene: TRBD1
v_gene: TRBV9
j_gene: TRBJ1-2
abundance: NA
CDR3aa: CASSVGGGERYGYTF
CDR3nt: TGTGCCAGCAGCGTAGGAGGGGGCGAGAGATATGGCTACACCTTC

d_gene: NA
v_gene: TRBV6-6
j_gene: TRBJ2-5
abundance: NA
CDR3aa: CASRPKQETQYF
CDR3nt: TGTGCCAGCAGACCTAAACAAGAGACCCAGTACTTC

d_gene: NA
v_gene: TRBV6-5
j_gene: TRBJ2-3
abundance: NA
CDR3aa: CASKRGRLSGTQYF
CDR3nt: TGTGCCAGCAAACGGGGACGGTTATCTGGTACGCAGTATTTT

d_gene: NA
v_gene: TRBV4-3
j_gene: TRBJ2-2
abundance: NA
CDR3aa: CASSQLSGTGELFF
CDR3nt: TGCGCCAGCAGCCAACTTAGCGGCACCGGGGAGCTGTTTTTT

d_gene: NA
v_gene: TRBV30
j_gene: TRBJ2-4
abundance: NA
CDR3aa: CAWNLERKNIQYF
CDR3nt: TGTGCCTGGAATTTAGAGCGCAAAAACATTCAGTACTTC

d_gene: NA
v_gene: TRBV6-5
j_gene: TRBJ2-7
abundance: few
CDR3aa: CASSPDRYEQYF
CDR3nt: TGTGCCAGCAGTCCGGACCGCTACGAGCAGTACTTC

d_gene: NA
v_gene: TRBV5-4
j_gene: TRBJ1-1
abundance: few
CDR3aa: CASSARGGTEAFF
CDR3nt: TGTGCCAGCAGCGCACGCGGGGGCACTGAAGCTTTCTTT

d_gene: NA
v_gene: TRBV5-1
j_gene: TRBJ2-5
abundance: NA
CDR3aa: CASTKGAGQETQYF
CDR3nt: TGCGCCAGCACGAAGGGGGCGGGACAAGAGACCCAGTACTTC

d_gene: NA
v_gene: TRBV27
j_gene: TRBJ1-3
abundance: NA
CDR3aa: CATKTATYYSGNTIYF
CDR3nt: TGTGCCACCAAGACAGCTACGTACTACTCTGGAAACACCATATATTTT

d_gene: NA
v_gene: TRBV4-3
j_gene: TRBJ1-2
abundance: few
CDR3aa: CASSQDRGPTEGYTF
CDR3nt: TGCGCCAGCAGCCAAGATCGGGGTCCTACGGAGGGCTACACCTTC

d_gene: NA
v_gene: TRBV10-3
j_gene: TRBJ1-1
abundance: NA
CDR3aa: CAISESKGTEAFF
CDR3nt: TGTGCCATCAGTGAGTCGAAGGGTACTGAAGCTTTCTTT

d_gene: NA
v_gene: TRBV4-3
j_gene: TRBJ1-2
abundance: few
CDR3aa: CASSLGNRAYTF
CDR3nt: TGCGCCAGCAGCCTAGGGAACAGGGCCTACACCTTC

d_gene: TRBD1
v_gene: TRBV4-3
j_gene: TRBJ2-7
abundance: NA
CDR3aa: CASSTQTGGWGYEQYF
CDR3nt: TGCGCCAGCAGCACCCAGACAGGGGGCTGGGGCTACGAGCAGTACTTC

d_gene: NA
v_gene: TRBV18
j_gene: TRBJ2-3
abundance: NA
CDR3aa: CASSLPLTDTQYF
CDR3nt: TGTGCCAGCTCACTTCCTCTCACAGATACGCAGTATTTT

d_gene: NA
v_gene: TRBV6-6
j_gene: TRBJ1-6
abundance: few
CDR3aa: CASSPRERGSPLHF
CDR3nt: TGTGCCAGCAGTCCCCGGGAGAGGGGATCACCCCTCCACTTT

d_gene: NA
v_gene: TRBV5-4
j_gene: TRBJ2-2
abundance: NA
CDR3aa: CASSLVVTGTGELFF
CDR3nt: TGTGCCAGCAGCTTGGTTGTGACAGGCACCGGGGAGCTGTTTTTT

d_gene: NA
v_gene: TRBV21-1
j_gene: TRBJ2-7
abundance: NA
CDR3aa: CASSKAVEGRYEQYF
CDR3nt: TGTGCCAGCAGCAAAGCGGTTGAAGGACGATACGAGCAGTACTTC

d_gene: NA
v_gene: TRBV27
j_gene: TRBJ1-2
abundance: NA
CDR3aa: CASSFVSRAVPNYGYTF
CDR3nt: TGTGCCAGCAGTTTTGTTTCCAGAGCCGTTCCAAACTATGGCTACACCTTC

d_gene: TRBD1
v_gene: TRBV5-4
j_gene: TRBJ1-1
abundance: NA
CDR3aa: CASSLVGTGVNTEAFF
CDR3nt: TGTGCCAGCAGCTTGGTGGGGACAGGGGTGAACACTGAAGCTTTCTTT

d_gene: NA
v_gene: TRBV29-1
j_gene: TRBJ1-1
abundance: few
CDR3aa: CSVQGQDGINTEAFF
CDR3nt: TGCAGCGTCCAGGGGCAGGATGGGATAAACACTGAAGCTTTCTTT

d_gene: NA
v_gene: TRBV4-2
j_gene: TRBJ1-3
abundance: NA
CDR3aa: CASSQEGIAGNTIYF
CDR3nt: TGTGCCAGCAGCCAAGAAGGGATAGCTGGAAACACCATATATTTT

d_gene: NA
v_gene: TRBV9
j_gene: TRBJ1-2
abundance: NA
CDR3aa: CASSVGSAYGYTF
CDR3nt: TGTGCCAGCAGCGTAGGGTCGGCCTATGGCTACACCTTC

d_gene: TRBD1
v_gene: TRBV15
j_gene: TRBJ2-2
abundance: few
CDR3aa: CATSRGRDRGLTGELFF
CDR3nt: TGTGCCACCAGCAGAGGCCGCGACAGGGGGCTAACCGGGGAGCTGTTTTTT

d_gene: NA
v_gene: TRBV10-3
j_gene: TRBJ2-7
abundance: NA
CDR3aa: CAISEVHEQYF
CDR3nt: TGTGCCATCAGTGAAGTCCACGAGCAGTACTTC

d_gene: TRBD2
v_gene: TRBV2
j_gene: TRBJ2-5
abundance: NA
CDR3aa: CASTVTPSGNDKETQYF
CDR3nt: TGTGCCAGCACCGTGACCCCTAGCGGTAATGACAAGGAGACCCAGTACTTC

d_gene: NA
v_gene: TRBV9
j_gene: TRBJ2-3
abundance: NA
CDR3aa: CASSPRQRESDTQYF
CDR3nt: TGTGCCAGCAGCCCCCGTCAGCGCGAATCGGATACGCAGTATTTT